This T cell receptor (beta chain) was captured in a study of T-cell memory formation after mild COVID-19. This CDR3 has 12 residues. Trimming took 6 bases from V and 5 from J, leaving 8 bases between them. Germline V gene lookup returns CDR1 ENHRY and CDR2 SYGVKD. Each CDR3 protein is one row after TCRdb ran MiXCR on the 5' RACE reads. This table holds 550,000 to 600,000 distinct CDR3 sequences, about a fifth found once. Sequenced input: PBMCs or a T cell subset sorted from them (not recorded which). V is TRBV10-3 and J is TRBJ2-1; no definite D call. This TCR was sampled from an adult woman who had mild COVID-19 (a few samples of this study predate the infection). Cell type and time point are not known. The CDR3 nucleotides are TGTGCCATCAGGGATGGGGACAATGAGCAGTTCTTC. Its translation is CAIRDGDNEQFF.